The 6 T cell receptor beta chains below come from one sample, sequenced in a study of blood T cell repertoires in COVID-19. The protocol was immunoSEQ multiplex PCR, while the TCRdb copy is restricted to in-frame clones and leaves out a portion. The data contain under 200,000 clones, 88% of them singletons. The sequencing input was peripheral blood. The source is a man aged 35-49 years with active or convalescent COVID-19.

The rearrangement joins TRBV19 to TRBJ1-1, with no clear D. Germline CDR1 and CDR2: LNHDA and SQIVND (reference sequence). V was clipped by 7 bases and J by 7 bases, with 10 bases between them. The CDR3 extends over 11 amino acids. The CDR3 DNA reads TGTGCCAGTATCCTGGGCGATGAAGCTTTCTTT. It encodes CASILGDEAFF.

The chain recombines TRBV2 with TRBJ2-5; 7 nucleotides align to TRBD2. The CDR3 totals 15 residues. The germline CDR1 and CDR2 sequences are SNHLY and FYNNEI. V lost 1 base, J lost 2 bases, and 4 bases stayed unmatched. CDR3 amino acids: CASSEGFGGQETQYF. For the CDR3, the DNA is TGTGCCAGCAGTGAAGGTTTCGGGGGGCAAGAGACCCAGTACTTC.

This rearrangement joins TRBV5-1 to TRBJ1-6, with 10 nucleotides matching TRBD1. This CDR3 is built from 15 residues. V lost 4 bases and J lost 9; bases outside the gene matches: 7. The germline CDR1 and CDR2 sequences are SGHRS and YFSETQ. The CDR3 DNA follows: TGCGCCAGCAGCGCCTCCGGGACAGGGGTTTCACCCCTCCACTTT. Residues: CASSASGTGVSPLHF.

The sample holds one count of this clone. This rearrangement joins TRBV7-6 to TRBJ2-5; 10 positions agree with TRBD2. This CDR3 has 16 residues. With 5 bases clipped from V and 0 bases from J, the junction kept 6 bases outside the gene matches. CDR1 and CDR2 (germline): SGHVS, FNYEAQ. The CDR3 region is CASSDLAGEDQETQYF. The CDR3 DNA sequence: TGTGCCAGCAGCGATCTAGCGGGAGAGGACCAAGAGACCCAGTACTTC. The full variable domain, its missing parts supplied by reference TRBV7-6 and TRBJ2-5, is GAGVSQSPRYKVTKRGQDVALRCDPISGHVSLYWYRQALGQGPEFLTYFNYEAQQDKSGLPNDRFSAERPEGSISTLTIQRTEQRDSAMYRCASSDLAGEDQETQYFGPGTRLLVL.

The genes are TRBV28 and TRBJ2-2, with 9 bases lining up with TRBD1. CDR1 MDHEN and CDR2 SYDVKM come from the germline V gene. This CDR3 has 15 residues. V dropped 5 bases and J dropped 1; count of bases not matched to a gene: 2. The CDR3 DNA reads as TGTGCCAGCAGTACAGGGGGCGTGAACACCGGGGAGCTGTTTTTT. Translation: CASSTGGVNTGELFF. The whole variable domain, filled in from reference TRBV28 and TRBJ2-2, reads DVKVTQSSRYLVKRTGEKVFLECVQDMDHENMFWYRQDPGLGLRLIYFSYDVKMKEKGDIPEGYSVSREKKERFSLILESASTNQTSMYLCASSTGGVNTGELFFGEGSRLTVL.

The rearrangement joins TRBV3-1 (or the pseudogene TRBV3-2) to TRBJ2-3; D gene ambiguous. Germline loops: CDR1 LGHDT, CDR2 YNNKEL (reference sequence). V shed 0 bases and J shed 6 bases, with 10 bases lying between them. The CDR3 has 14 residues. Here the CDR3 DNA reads TGTGCCAGCAGCCAAGATGGTGGTGGCGATACGCAGTATTTT. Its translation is CASSQDGGGDTQYF.